Listed below are T cell receptor beta chains from one sample, sequenced in a study of blood T cell repertoires in COVID-19. The protocol was immunoSEQ multiplex PCR, while the TCRdb copy is restricted to in-frame clones and leaves out a portion. The table shows 95,000 or so clones, with approximately 86% occurring only once. Sequencing was performed on peripheral blood. These receptors were obtained from a man older than 75 with active or convalescent COVID-19. The CDR3 runs from the conserved cysteine through the conserved F or W. Fields, in order: V gene, J gene, clone size, D gene, CDR3 DNA, CDR3 protein. The D gene is left open where the match is weak. The listing skips clone size in some rows; elsewhere it reads once, few, many or a size class.

TRBV3-1/TRBV3-2	TRBJ2-7	once	NA	TGTGCCAGCAGCCAAGCCCCTTCTGTAGAGCAGTACTTC	CASSQAPSVEQYF
TRBV5-4	TRBJ2-7	NA	TRBD1	TGTGCCAGCAGCACGGACAGGACGGGGGAGCAGTACTTC	CASSTDRTGEQYF
TRBV5-6	TRBJ1-2	NA	TRBD1	TGTGCCAGCAGCCGAAGACAGGGAGCTCGCTATGGCTACACCTTC	CASSRRQGARYGYTF
TRBV6-4	TRBJ2-1	NA	NA	TGTGCCAGCAGTGACAGCGGGCGAACACCCCAGTTCTTC	CASSDSGRTPQFF
TRBV5-1	TRBJ2-7	NA	TRBD1	TGCGCCAGCAGCTGGCGGACAGGAGGAACCTACGAGCAGTACTTC	CASSWRTGGTYEQYF
TRBV19	TRBJ2-1	NA	NA	TGTGCCAGTAGTCTCTCTTCGGGACATTATGAGCAGTTCTTC	CASSLSSGHYEQFF
TRBV6-4	TRBJ2-1	NA	NA	TGTGCCAGGAGTGAGGTGGGAGGACCATACAATGAGCAGTTCTTC	CARSEVGGPYNEQFF
TRBV30	TRBJ2-2	NA	TRBD2	TGTGCCTGGAGTAAAGGACTAGCGACGACGCATTTGAGCGGGGAGCTGTTTTTT	CAWSKGLATTHLSGELFF
TRBV23-1	TRBJ2-6	NA	NA	TGCGCCAGCAACAGGGTACTCTCTGGGGCCAACGTCCTGACTTTC	CASNRVLSGANVLTF
TRBV11-3	TRBJ1-2	NA	NA	TGTGCCAGCAGCTTAGAGGGTGGTCAGCGCTATGGCTACACCTTC	CASSLEGGQRYGYTF
TRBV5-6	TRBJ1-1	NA	NA	TGTGCCAGCAGCTTGACAGGGGAAGCTTTCTTT	CASSLTGEAFF
TRBV28	TRBJ1-5	NA	NA	TGTGCCAGCAGCCCCCGACAGGCTCTAATCGGGCCCCAGCATTTT	CASSPRQALIGPQHF
TRBV10-3	TRBJ2-2	NA	NA	TGTGCCATCAGTGAGTACAGGGAGAAGTCCGGGGAGCTGTTTTTT	CAISEYREKSGELFF
TRBV3-1/TRBV3-2	TRBJ2-5	NA	TRBD2	TGTGCCAGCAGCCTCCTAGCGGGAGCGATGAGAGAGACCCAGTACTTC	CASSLLAGAMRETQYF
TRBV18	TRBJ1-3	NA	NA	TGTGCCAGCTCACCATTATCAGTGGCTGGAAACACCATATATTTT	CASSPLSVAGNTIYF
TRBV30	TRBJ2-3	once	NA	TGTGCCTGGAACCAGGACACAGATACGCAGTATTTT	CAWNQDTDTQYF
TRBV15	TRBJ2-1	NA	NA	TGTGCCACCAGCACAGGTACCCCGACAGTCAATGAGCAGTTCTTC	CATSTGTPTVNEQFF
TRBV4-3	TRBJ2-1	NA	NA	TGCGCCAGCAGCTGGACTACCAATACCTACAATGAGCAGTTCTTC	CASSWTTNTYNEQFF
TRBV7-9	TRBJ2-3	once	TRBD1	TGTGCCAGCAGTTGGGATTACAGGGGAGCCACAGATACGCAGTATTTT	CASSWDYRGATDTQYF
TRBV2	TRBJ1-2	NA	NA	TGTGCCAGCAGTCCTGGGGGCACAACAGAGTTCACCTTC	CASSPGGTTEFTF
TRBV2	TRBJ1-5	NA	NA	TGTGCCAGCAAAGGCCTGCGGGATCAGCCCCAGCATTTT	CASKGLRDQPQHF
TRBV5-6	TRBJ1-3	NA	NA	TGTGCCAGCAGCTTGCGCTCTGGAAACACCATATATTTT	CASSLRSGNTIYF
TRBV2	TRBJ2-7	NA	NA	TGTGCCAGCAGCCCCTCATTTTCAGGTGCCGGGCAGTACTTC	CASSPSFSGAGQYF
TRBV7-8	TRBJ1-2	few	NA	TGTGCCAGCAGCTTAGACAGGGACGCTTATGGCTACACCTTC	CASSLDRDAYGYTF
TRBV9	TRBJ1-6	NA	NA	TGTGCCAGCAGCTTTGGCGGTAATTCACCCCTCCACTTT	CASSFGGNSPLHF
TRBV19	TRBJ2-2	NA	TRBD1	TGTGCCAGTCTTCCGGGACAGGCGAACACCGGGGAGCTGTTTTTT	CASLPGQANTGELFF
TRBV7-2	TRBJ2-7	NA	NA	TGTGCCAGCAGCTTAGACAGGCAAACCTACGAGCAGTACTTC	CASSLDRQTYEQYF
TRBV6-1	TRBJ1-5	NA	TRBD1	TGTGCCAGCAGTGACCAACAGGGGGCGGGTCAGCCCCAGCATTTT	CASSDQQGAGQPQHF
TRBV11-3	TRBJ2-7	NA	TRBD2	TGTGCCAGCAGCCCTAGCGGGGAAACCTACGAGCAGTACTTC	CASSPSGETYEQYF
TRBV6-6	TRBJ1-2	once	NA	TGTGCCAGCATTGGAGGAGTACTAAGCTATGGCTACACCTTC	CASIGGVLSYGYTF
TRBV18	TRBJ2-7	NA	NA	TGTGCCAGCTCACCGCCCGGGGTATACTACGAGCAGTACTTC	CASSPPGVYYEQYF
TRBV5-1	TRBJ1-6	NA	NA	TGCGCCACCTCCTCGGGAAGGGGGAATTCACCCCTCCACTTT	CATSSGRGNSPLHF
TRBV25-1	TRBJ2-3	NA	TRBD2	TGTGCCAGCAGTGAGACTAGCGGGAGCACAGATACGCAGTATTTT	CASSETSGSTDTQYF
TRBV12-3/TRBV12-4	TRBJ1-6	NA	NA	TGTGCCAGCAGCCTCAGACAGAATTCACCCCTCCACTTT	CASSLRQNSPLHF
TRBV19	TRBJ2-7	NA	TRBD1	TGTGCCAGTAGTATGGGAAGGGGGCGAAGCGAGCAGTACTTC	CASSMGRGRSEQYF
TRBV19	TRBJ1-5	NA	NA	TGTGCCAGTAGTATGGCCAGGGAAGGCAATCAGCCCCAGCATTTT	CASSMAREGNQPQHF
TRBV29-1	TRBJ2-3	NA	TRBD2	TGCAGCGCCGGGGGGATAGATACGCAGTATTTT	CSAGGIDTQYF
TRBV5-4	TRBJ2-2	NA	NA	TGTGCCTTGGGACATCAGAACACCGGGGAGCTGTTTTTT	CALGHQNTGELFF
TRBV7-8	TRBJ1-2	once	NA	TGTGCCAGCAGCTTATCCGACTCTCGCTATGGCTACACCTTC	CASSLSDSRYGYTF
TRBV19	TRBJ1-4	NA	NA	TGTGCCAGCCGCGGCCCGATTAATGAAAAACTGTTTTTT	CASRGPINEKLFF
TRBV5-4	TRBJ1-2	NA	TRBD1	TGTGCCAGCAGCCGACAGGGGGAGCCTTACTATGGCTACACCTTC	CASSRQGEPYYGYTF
TRBV4-3	TRBJ2-2	NA	TRBD2	TGCGCCAGCAGCCAAGGAAGCGGGAGGGTGTCGGTAAACACCGGGGAGCTGTTTTTT	CASSQGSGRVSVNTGELFF
TRBV15	TRBJ1-1	NA	NA	TGTGCCACCAGCAGAGATATCGGGGCTGAAGCTTTCTTT	CATSRDIGAEAFF
TRBV6-2/TRBV6-3	TRBJ2-7	NA	TRBD1	TGTGCCAGCAGTAAGGCTTGGACAGGGGTGGGCTACGAGCAGTACTTC	CASSKAWTGVGYEQYF
TRBV28	TRBJ2-2	NA	NA	TGTGCCAGCAGTAGACAGGACACCGGGGAGCTGTTTTTT	CASSRQDTGELFF
TRBV5-1	TRBJ2-2	NA	NA	TGCGCCAGCAGCTCCTGGACTACCACCGGGGAGCTGTTTTTT	CASSSWTTTGELFF